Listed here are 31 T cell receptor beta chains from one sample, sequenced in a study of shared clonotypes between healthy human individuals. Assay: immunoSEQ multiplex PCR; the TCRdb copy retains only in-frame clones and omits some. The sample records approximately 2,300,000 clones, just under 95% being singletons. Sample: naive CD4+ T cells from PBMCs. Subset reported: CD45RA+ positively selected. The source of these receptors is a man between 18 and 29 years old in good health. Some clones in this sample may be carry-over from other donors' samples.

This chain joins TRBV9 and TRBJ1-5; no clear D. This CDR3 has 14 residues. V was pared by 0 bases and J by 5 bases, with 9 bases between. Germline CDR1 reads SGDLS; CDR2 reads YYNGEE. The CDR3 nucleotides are TGTGCCAGCAGCGTAGATGGCTTTGATCAGCCCCAGCATTTT. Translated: CASSVDGFDQPQHF.

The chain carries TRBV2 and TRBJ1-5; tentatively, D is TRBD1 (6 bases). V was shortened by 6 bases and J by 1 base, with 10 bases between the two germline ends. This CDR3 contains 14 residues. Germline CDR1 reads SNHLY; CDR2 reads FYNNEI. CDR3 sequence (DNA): TGTGCCAGCAGGTTCGACAGGAGCAATCAGCCCCAGCATTTT. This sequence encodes CASRFDRSNQPQHF.

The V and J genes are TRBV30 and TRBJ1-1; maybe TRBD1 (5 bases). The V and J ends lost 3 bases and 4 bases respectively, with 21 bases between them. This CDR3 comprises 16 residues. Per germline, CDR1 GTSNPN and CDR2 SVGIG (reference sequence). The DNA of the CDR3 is TGTGCCTGGAGACCCGGAGGGACCGCCTTGGGCACTGAAGCTTTCTTT. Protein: CAWRPGGTALGTEAFF.

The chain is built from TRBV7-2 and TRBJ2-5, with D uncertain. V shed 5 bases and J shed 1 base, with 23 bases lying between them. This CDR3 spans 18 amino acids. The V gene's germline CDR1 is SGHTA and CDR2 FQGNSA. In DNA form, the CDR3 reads TGTGCCAGCAGCACTCGTTTCGAGGAAAAGGTGTCCCAAGAGACCCAGTACTTC. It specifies CASSTRFEEKVSQETQYF.

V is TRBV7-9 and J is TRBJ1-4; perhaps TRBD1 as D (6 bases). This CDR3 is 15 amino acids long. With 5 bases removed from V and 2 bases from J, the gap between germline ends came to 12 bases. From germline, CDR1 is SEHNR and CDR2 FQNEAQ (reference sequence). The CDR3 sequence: CASSPKGGTNEKLFF. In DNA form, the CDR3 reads TGTGCCAGCAGCCCAAAGGGGGGGACTAATGAAAAACTGTTTTTT.

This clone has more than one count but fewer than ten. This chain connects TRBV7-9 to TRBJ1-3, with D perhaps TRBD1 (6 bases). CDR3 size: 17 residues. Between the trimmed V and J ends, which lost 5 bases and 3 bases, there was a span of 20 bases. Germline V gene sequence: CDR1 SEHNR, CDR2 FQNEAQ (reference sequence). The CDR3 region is CASSPRRTGNGGNTIYF. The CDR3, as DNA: TGTGCCAGCAGCCCTCGTCGTACAGGGAACGGTGGAAACACCATATATTTT.

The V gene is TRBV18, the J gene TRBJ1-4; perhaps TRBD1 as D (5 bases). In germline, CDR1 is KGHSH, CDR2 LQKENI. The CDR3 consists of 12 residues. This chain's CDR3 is CASGQQDEKLFF. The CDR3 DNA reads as TGTGCTTCAGGGCAGCAGGATGAAAAACTGTTTTTT. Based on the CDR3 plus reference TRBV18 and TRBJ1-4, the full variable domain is NAGVMQNPRHLVRRRGQEARLRCSPMKGHSHVYWYRQLPEEGLKFMVYLQKENIIDESGMPKERFSAEFPKEGPSILRIQQVVRGDSAAYFCASGQQDEKLFFGSGTQLSVL.

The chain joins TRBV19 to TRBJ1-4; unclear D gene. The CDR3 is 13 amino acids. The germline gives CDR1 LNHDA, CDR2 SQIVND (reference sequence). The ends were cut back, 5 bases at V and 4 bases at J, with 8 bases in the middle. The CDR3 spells CASSLIRNEKLFF. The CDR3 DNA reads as TGTGCCAGTAGTTTGATACGTAATGAAAAACTGTTTTTT.

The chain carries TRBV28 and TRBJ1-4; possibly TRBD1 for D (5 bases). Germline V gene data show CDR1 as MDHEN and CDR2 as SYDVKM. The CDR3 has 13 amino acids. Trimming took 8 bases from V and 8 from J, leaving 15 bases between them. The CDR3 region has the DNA TGTGCCAGCCAAGCCTCGGGGCCCGAAAAACTGTTTTTT. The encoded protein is CASQASGPEKLFF.

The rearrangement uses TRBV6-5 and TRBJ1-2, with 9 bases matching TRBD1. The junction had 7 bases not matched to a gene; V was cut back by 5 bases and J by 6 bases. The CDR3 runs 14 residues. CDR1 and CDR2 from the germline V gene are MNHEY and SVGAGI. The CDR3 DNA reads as TGTGCCAGCAGTACCCTCGACAGGGGGGATGGCTACACCTTC. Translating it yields CASSTLDRGDGYTF.

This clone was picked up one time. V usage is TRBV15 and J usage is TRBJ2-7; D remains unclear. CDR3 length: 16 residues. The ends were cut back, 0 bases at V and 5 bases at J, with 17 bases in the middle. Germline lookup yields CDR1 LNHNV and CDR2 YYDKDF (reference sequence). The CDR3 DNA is TGTGCCACCAGCAGAGATAATAGCAGAGAAGGGAACGAGCAGTACTTC. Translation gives CATSRDNSREGNEQYF.

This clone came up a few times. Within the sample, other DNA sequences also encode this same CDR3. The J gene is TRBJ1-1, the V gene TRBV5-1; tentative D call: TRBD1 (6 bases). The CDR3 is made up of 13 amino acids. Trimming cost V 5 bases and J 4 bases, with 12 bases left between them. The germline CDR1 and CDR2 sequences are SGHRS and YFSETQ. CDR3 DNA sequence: TGCGCCAGCAGTGGTCAGGGGAGCACTGAAGCTTTCTTT. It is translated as CASSGQGSTEAFF.

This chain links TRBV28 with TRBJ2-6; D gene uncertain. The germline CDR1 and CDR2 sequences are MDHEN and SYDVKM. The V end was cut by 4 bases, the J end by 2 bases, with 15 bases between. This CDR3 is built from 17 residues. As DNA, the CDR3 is TGTGCCAGCAGTTCCCCGGACGGTCTCCCTGGGGCCAACGTCCTGACTTTC. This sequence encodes CASSSPDGLPGANVLTF.

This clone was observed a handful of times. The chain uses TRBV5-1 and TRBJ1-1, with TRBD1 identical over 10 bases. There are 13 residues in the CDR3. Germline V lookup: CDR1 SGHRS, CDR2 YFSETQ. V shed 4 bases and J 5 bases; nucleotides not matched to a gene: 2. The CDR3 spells CASSGDRGTEAFF. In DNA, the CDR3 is TGCGCCAGCAGCGGGGACAGGGGTACTGAAGCTTTCTTT. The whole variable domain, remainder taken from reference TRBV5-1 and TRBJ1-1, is KAGVTQTPRYLIKTRGQQVTLSCSPISGHRSVSWYQQTPGQGLQFLFEYFSETQRNKGNFPGRFSGRQFSNSRSEMNVSTLELGDSALYLCASSGDRGTEAFFGQGTRLTVV.

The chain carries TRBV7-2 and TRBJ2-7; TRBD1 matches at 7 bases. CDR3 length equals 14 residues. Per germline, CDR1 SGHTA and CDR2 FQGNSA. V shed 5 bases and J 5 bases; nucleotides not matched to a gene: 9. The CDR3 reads CASSKTGAWDEQYF. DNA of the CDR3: TGTGCCAGCAGCAAAACAGGGGCTTGGGACGAGCAGTACTTC.

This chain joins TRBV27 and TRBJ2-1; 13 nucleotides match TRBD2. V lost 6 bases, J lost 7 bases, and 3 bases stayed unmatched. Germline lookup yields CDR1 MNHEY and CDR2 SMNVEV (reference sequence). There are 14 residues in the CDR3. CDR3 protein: CASSGLAGENEQFF. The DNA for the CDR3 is TGTGCCAGCAGCGGACTAGCGGGAGAAAATGAGCAGTTCTTC.

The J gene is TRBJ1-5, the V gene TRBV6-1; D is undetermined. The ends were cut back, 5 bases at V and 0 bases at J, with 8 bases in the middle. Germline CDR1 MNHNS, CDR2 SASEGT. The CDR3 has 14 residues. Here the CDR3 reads CASSSANSNQPQHF. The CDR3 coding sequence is TGTGCCAGCAGTTCAGCTAATAGCAATCAGCCCCAGCATTTT.

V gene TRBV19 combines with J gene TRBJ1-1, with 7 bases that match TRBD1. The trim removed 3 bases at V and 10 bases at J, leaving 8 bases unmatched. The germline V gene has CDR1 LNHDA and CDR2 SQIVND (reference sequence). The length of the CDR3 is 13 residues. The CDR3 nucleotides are TGTGCCAGTAGTATGACAGGGATGAAGGCAGCTTTCTTT. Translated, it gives CASSMTGMKAAFF. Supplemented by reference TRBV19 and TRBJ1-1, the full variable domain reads DGGITQSPKYLFRKEGQNVTLSCEQNLNHDAMYWYRQDPGQGLRLIYYSQIVNDFQKGDIAEGYSVSREKKESFPLTVTSAQKNPTAFYLCASSMTGMKAAFFGQGTRLTVV.

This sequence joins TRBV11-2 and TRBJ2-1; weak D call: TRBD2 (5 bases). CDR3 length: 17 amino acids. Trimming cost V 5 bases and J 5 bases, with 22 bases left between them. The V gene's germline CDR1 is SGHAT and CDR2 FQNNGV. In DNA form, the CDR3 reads TGTGCCAGCAGCCCACTCGGTGGGCAAAGCGGCCACAATGAGCAGTTCTTC. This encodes CASSPLGGQSGHNEQFF.

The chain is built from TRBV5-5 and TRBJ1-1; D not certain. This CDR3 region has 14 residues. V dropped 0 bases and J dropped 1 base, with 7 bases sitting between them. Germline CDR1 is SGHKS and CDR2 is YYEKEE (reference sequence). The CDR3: CASSLGIRNTEAFF. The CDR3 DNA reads TGTGCCAGCAGCTTGGGAATACGGAACACTGAAGCTTTCTTT.

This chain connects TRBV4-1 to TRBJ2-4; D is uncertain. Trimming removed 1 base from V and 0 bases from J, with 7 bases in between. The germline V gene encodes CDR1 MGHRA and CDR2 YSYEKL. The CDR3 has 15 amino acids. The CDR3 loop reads CASSQATPAKNIQYF. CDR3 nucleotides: TGCGCCAGCAGCCAAGCCACACCAGCCAAAAACATTCAGTACTTC.

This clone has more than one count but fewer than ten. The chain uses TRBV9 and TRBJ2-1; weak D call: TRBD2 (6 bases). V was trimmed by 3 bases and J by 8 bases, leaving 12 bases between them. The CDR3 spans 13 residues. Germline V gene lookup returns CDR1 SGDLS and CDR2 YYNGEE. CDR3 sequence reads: CASSARDSDEQFF. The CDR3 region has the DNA TGTGCCAGCAGCGCCCGGGACTCCGATGAGCAGTTCTTC.

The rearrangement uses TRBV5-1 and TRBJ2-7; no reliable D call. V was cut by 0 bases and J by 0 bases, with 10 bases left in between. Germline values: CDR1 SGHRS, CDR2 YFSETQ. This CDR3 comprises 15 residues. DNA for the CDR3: TGCGCCAGCAGCTTGGACATCTCTAGCTCCTACGAGCAGTACTTC. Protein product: CASSLDISSSYEQYF. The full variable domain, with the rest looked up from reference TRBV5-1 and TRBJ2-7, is KAGVTQTPRYLIKTRGQQVTLSCSPISGHRSVSWYQQTPGQGLQFLFEYFSETQRNKGNFPGRFSGRQFSNSRSEMNVSTLELGDSALYLCASSLDISSSYEQYFGPGTRLTVT.

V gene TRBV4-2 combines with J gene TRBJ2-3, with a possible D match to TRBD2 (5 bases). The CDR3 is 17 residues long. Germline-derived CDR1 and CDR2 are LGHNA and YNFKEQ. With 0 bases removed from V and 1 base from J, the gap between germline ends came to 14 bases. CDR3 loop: CASSQDHRLARTDTQYF. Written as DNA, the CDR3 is TGTGCCAGCAGCCAAGATCATCGGCTAGCTCGCACAGATACGCAGTATTTT.

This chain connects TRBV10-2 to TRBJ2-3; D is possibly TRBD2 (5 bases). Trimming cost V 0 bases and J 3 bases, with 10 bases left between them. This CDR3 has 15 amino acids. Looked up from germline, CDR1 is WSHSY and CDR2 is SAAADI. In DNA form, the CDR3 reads TGCGCCAGCAGTGAGTCGGTGGGAGAGACAGATACGCAGTATTTT. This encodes CASSESVGETDTQYF.

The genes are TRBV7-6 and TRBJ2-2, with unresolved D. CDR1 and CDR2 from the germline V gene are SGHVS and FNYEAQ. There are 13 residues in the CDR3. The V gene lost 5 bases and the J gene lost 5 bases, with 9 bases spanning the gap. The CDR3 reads CASSPRITGELFF. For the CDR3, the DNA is TGTGCCAGCAGCCCCCGGATTACCGGGGAGCTGTTTTTT.

Here the CDR3 reads CASSQGQVAQFF. The CDR3 DNA is TGTGCCAGCAGTCAAGGACAGGTTGCTCAGTTCTTC. The chain is built from TRBV6-1 and TRBJ2-1; 7 bases map to TRBD1. The CDR3 runs 12 residues. The junction had 8 bases not matched to a gene; V was cut back by 5 bases and J by 13 bases. The germline gives CDR1 MNHNS, CDR2 SASEGT.

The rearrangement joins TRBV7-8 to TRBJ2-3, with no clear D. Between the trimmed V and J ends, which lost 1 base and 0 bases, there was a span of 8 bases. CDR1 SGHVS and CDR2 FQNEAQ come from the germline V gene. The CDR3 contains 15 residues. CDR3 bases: TGTGCCAGCAGCTTAGGTGGGGTTAGCACAGATACGCAGTATTTT. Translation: CASSLGGVSTDTQYF.

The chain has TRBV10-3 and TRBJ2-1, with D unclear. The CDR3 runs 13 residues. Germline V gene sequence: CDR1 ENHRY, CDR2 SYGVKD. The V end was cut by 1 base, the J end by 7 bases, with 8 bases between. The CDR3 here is CAISEYTQNEQFF. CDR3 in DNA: TGTGCCATCAGTGAGTACACACAGAATGAGCAGTTCTTC.

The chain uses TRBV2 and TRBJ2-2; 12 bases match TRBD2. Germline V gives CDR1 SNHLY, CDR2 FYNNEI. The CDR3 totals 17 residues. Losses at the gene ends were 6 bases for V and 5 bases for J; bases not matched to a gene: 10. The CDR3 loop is CASRLLAGGSVTGELFF. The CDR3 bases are TGTGCCAGCAGGCTACTAGCGGGAGGATCGGTTACCGGGGAGCTGTTTTTT.

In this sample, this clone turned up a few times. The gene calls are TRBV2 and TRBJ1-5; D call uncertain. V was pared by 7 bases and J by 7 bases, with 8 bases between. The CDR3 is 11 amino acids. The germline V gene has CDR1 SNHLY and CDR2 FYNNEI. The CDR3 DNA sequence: TGTGCCAGCAAGGTGGAGCAGCCCCAGCATTTT. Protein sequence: CASKVEQPQHF.